Listed below are T cell receptor beta chains from one sample, sequenced in a study of blood T cell repertoires in COVID-19. Generated by immunoSEQ multiplex PCR, the TCRdb table keeps only in-frame clones and is missing some. This repertoire shows some 21,000 clones, 86% found once; its top ten account for 15% to 20%. Sequencing was carried out using peripheral blood. Receptors originate from a human donor with acute or convalescent COVID-19. The donor label of this sample is uncertain. CDR3s include the opening cysteine and the closing phenylalanine or tryptophan. Each record gives: clone size, V gene, J gene, D gene, CDR3 DNA, CDR3 protein. A D gene is named only where the DNA matches it firmly. Clone size is stated in some rows and not others, as once, few, many or a class when expanded.

>-|TRBV11-1|TRBJ1-6|-
TGTGCCAGCAGCTTATCCAGGTCCTATAATTCACCCCTCCACTTT
CASSLSRSYNSPLHF
>-|TRBV6-1|TRBJ2-6|TRBD1
TGTGCCAGCAGTGAAATGGTTGGGACAGCAAGCTCTGGGGCCAACGTCCTGACTTTC
CASSEMVGTASSGANVLTF
>-|TRBV11-3|TRBJ2-6|-
TGTGCCAGCAGCCCTTCAGGGACTTTTCTAGCTGGGGCCAACGTCCTGACTTTC
CASSPSGTFLAGANVLTF
>-|TRBV5-4|TRBJ2-1|TRBD2
TGTGCCAGCAGCTTGCGCAGCGGGGGGGCATACAATGAGCAGTTCTTC
CASSLRSGGAYNEQFF
>-|TRBV6-1|TRBJ2-5|TRBD1
TGTGCCAGCAGTGAAGCTCCGGACAGGCCCCAGTACTTC
CASSEAPDRPQYF
>-|TRBV19|TRBJ2-6|-
TGTGCCAGTAGTATGAGAACTGGGGCCAACGTCCTGACTTTC
CASSMRTGANVLTF
>-|TRBV10-2|TRBJ1-4|-
TGCGCCAGCAGTGAGTCGAGGGACACAACTAATGAAAAACTGTTTTTT
CASSESRDTTNEKLFF
>-|TRBV14|TRBJ2-1|TRBD1
TGTGCCAGCAGCCAAGGGACAGGGGGCGTCTTCTACAATGAGCAGTTCTTC
CASSQGTGGVFYNEQFF
>-|TRBV11-2|TRBJ1-3|-
TGTGCCAGCAGCTTTGCAGGGTTATCTGGAAACACCATATATTTT
CASSFAGLSGNTIYF
>-|TRBV6-2/TRBV6-3|TRBJ1-2|-
TGTGCCAGCAGTTACTCGTACAGACCAAACTATGGCTACACCTTC
CASSYSYRPNYGYTF
>-|TRBV3-1/TRBV3-2|TRBJ1-2|-
TGTGCCAGCAGCCAATCCCTGGCGGGTAGGTTTGGCTACACCTTC
CASSQSLAGRFGYTF
>-|TRBV18|TRBJ1-6|TRBD1
TGTGCCAGCTCACAAAGACAGGGAGGCGATAATTCACCCCTCCACTTT
CASSQRQGGDNSPLHF
>-|TRBV6-1|TRBJ2-3|-
TGTGCCAGCAGTGAGTCAGCGGCGGTGGTAGATACGCAGTATTTT
CASSESAAVVDTQYF
>-|TRBV7-8|TRBJ2-3|TRBD2
TGTGCCAGCAGCCAGGGACTAGCGGGAGTGGGTCATACGCAGTATTTT
CASSQGLAGVGHTQYF
>-|TRBV21-1|TRBJ1-1|-
TGTGCCAGCAGCAAAGGAACGGAGGGTTACTTTAACATGAACACTGAAGCTTTCTTT
CASSKGTEGYFNMNTEAFF
>-|TRBV6-6|TRBJ2-5|-
TGTGCCAGCTCCCAACGGGAGACCCAGTACTTC
CASSQRETQYF
>-|TRBV4-1|TRBJ2-5|TRBD1
TGCGCCAGCAGCCCCCTGGGACAGAAACAAGAGACCCAGTACTTC
CASSPLGQKQETQYF
>-|TRBV15|TRBJ2-7|TRBD1
TGTGCCACCAGCAGAGGGGACAGGGAAAACGAGCAGTACTTC
CATSRGDRENEQYF
>once|TRBV12-5|TRBJ2-1|TRBD2
TGTGCTAGTGGTTTGGTACTTCGGCCTAGCGGGGGGGCGGATGAGCAGTTCTTC
CASGLVLRPSGGADEQFF
>-|TRBV27|TRBJ2-1|-
TGTGCCAGCAGTTTGCGGGGTGAGCAGTTCTTC
CASSLRGEQFF
>few|TRBV9|TRBJ2-7|TRBD1
TGTGCCAGCAGCGTAGCCGGGACAGGGGGAAACGAGCAGTACTTC
CASSVAGTGGNEQYF
>-|TRBV19|TRBJ2-2|-
TGTGCCAGTAGACCTAGTACCGGGGAGCTGTTTTTT
CASRPSTGELFF
>-|TRBV25-1|TRBJ2-5|-
TGTGCCAGCAGTGAATGGGCCAGTCAAGAGACCCAGTACTTC
CASSEWASQETQYF
>-|TRBV18|TRBJ1-2|TRBD1
TGTGCCAGCTCGCTCTGGACAGGGCTCAACTATGGCTACACCTTC
CASSLWTGLNYGYTF
>few|TRBV5-1|TRBJ2-5|TRBD2
TGCGCCAGCAGCCTAGGGACTAGCGGGGAAGAGACCCAGTACTTC
CASSLGTSGEETQYF
>-|TRBV5-1|TRBJ2-2|TRBD1
TGCGCCAGCAGCTCCGGACAGGGTCACACCGGGGAGCTGTTTTTT
CASSSGQGHTGELFF
>-|TRBV7-2|TRBJ2-3|TRBD2
TGTGCCAGCAGGTCTAGCGGGGGCACAGATACGCAGTATTTT
CASRSSGGTDTQYF
>once|TRBV30|TRBJ2-7|-
TGTGCCTGGAGTGTGCGAGGGACCTACGAGCAGTACTTC
CAWSVRGTYEQYF
>-|TRBV18|TRBJ2-7|TRBD2
TGTGCCAGCTCACCACCGGGGACTAGCGATCTCTCCTACGAGCAGTACTTC
CASSPPGTSDLSYEQYF
>-|TRBV2|TRBJ2-1|-
TGTGCCAGCAGTGGGGCGGAGGGCATGGATGAGCAGTTCTTC
CASSGAEGMDEQFF
>once|TRBV10-3|TRBJ1-1|TRBD1
TGTGCCACCTCGACAGGGCTAGGGGCTGAAGCTTTCTTT
CATSTGLGAEAFF
>-|TRBV7-9|TRBJ2-3|-
TGTGCCAGCAGCCCTCGAGTTGAGGATACGCAGTATTTT
CASSPRVEDTQYF
>-|TRBV5-1|TRBJ2-6|-
TGCGCCAGCAGCTTGAGTAGCTCTGGGGCCAACGTCCTGACTTTC
CASSLSSSGANVLTF
>-|TRBV19|TRBJ2-1|-
TGTGCCAGTAGTATCATGACTAGTCAGTCATCAAATGAGCAGTTCTTC
CASSIMTSQSSNEQFF
>-|TRBV28|TRBJ1-1|-
TGTGCCAGCAGTTCCCCCGTTCTGTACACTGAAGCTTTCTTT
CASSSPVLYTEAFF
>-|TRBV5-8|TRBJ2-5|-
TGTGCCAGCAGCCCCCGCGGGTACCAAGAGACCCAGTACTTC
CASSPRGYQETQYF
>-|TRBV3-1/TRBV3-2|TRBJ1-2|TRBD1
TGTGCCAGCAGCGCTATCAGGACAGGGGAAAGCTATGGCTACACCTTC
CASSAIRTGESYGYTF
>-|TRBV4-2|TRBJ1-4|-
TGTGCCAGCAGCCAATTACTGGGAGTTAATGAAAAACTGTTTTTT
CASSQLLGVNEKLFF
>-|TRBV9|TRBJ1-2|TRBD1
TGTGCCAGCAGCGTTACGGGACAGACTAACTATGGCTACACCTTC
CASSVTGQTNYGYTF
>-|TRBV25-1|TRBJ1-6|-
TGTGCCAGCACTATGAGAGCCTATAATTCACCCCTCCACTTT
CASTMRAYNSPLHF
>-|TRBV3-1/TRBV3-2|TRBJ2-7|TRBD2
TGTGCCAGCAGCCAAAGCGGGAGGGACTTC
CASSQSGRDF
>-|TRBV5-1|TRBJ2-1|TRBD2
TGCGCCAGCAGTCCCGGTAGCGGGGGGGCCTACAATGAGCAGTTCTTC
CASSPGSGGAYNEQFF
>-|TRBV10-2|TRBJ1-4|-
TGCGCCAGCGGATCTCCAGGGGATTTGGGTGAAAAACTGTTTTTT
CASGSPGDLGEKLFF
>-|TRBV3-1/TRBV3-2|TRBJ1-1|TRBD1
TGTGCCAGCAGCCAAGGGACAGGACCCACTGAAGCTTTCTTT
CASSQGTGPTEAFF
>-|TRBV29-1|TRBJ1-3|TRBD1
TGCAGCGTCGAGGACAGGGAAACCTCTGGAAACACCATATATTTT
CSVEDRETSGNTIYF
>-|TRBV27|TRBJ2-1|-
TGTGCCAGCAGTTTGCCCGGCTACAGGGAGCAGTTCTTC
CASSLPGYREQFF
>once|TRBV6-4|TRBJ2-1|-
TGTGCCAGCAGCTCACAAAGCGGGCTTGAGCAGTTCTTC
CASSSQSGLEQFF
>-|TRBV19|TRBJ2-1|TRBD2
TGTGCCAGTAGTTCCCTAGCGGGGTACAATGAGCAGTTCTTC
CASSSLAGYNEQFF
>-|TRBV4-3|TRBJ1-1|-
TGCGCCAGCAGCCAGATAGGGGGGAACACTGAAGCTTTCTTT
CASSQIGGNTEAFF
>-|TRBV11-1|TRBJ1-1|TRBD1
TGTGCCAGCAGCACCAGGCGGGGCAGGGGGACTGAAGCTTTCTTT
CASSTRRGRGTEAFF
>-|TRBV5-1|TRBJ2-2|-
TGCGCCAGCAGCAAGTCAGGGGCGAACACCGGGGAGCTGTTTTTT
CASSKSGANTGELFF
>-|TRBV5-1|TRBJ2-2|-
TGCGCCAGCAGCCAGGGACAAACGAACACCGGGGAGCTGTTTTTT
CASSQGQTNTGELFF
>once|TRBV5-6|TRBJ2-7|-
TGTGCCAGCAGCTTGGTTGCAGCCTACGAGCAGTACTTC
CASSLVAAYEQYF
>-|TRBV29-1|TRBJ1-3|TRBD1
TGCAGCGCTGGCGCCGGGACAGGGCACGGAAACACCATATATTTT
CSAGAGTGHGNTIYF
>few|TRBV5-1|TRBJ2-7|-
TGCGCCAGCAGCTCCGGGACCTACGAGCAGTACTTC
CASSSGTYEQYF